The entry that follows covers one TCR beta chain sequence. The antigen remains undetermined. Next came a second PCR, run for about 7 to 12 cycles, which used a sample-barcoded 5' primer along with a J-beta primer mix. TCRdb fed the 5' RACE reads into MiXCR, producing one record per CDR3 protein. The table includes about 930,000 distinct CDR3 sequences, about 27% detected once. This sample stems from a study of blood T cells in healthy people across ages. Trimming pared 3 bases from V and 0 bases from J, leaving 22 bases between. CDR3 length: 18 amino acids. Germline CDR1 is SGHRS and CDR2 is YFSETQ. Study findings and constraints: Measured against age, TCR beta diversity per million T cells decreased in a roughly linear manner.

This same sample was also part of a study on T cells of mothers and their children. That work adds: Related pairs of mothers and children showed slightly higher, non-significant overlap versus unrelated pairs.

The sequenced sample was blood. The chain couples TRBV5-1 to TRBJ2-7, with D possibly being TRBD2 (6 bases). The receptor was derived from a woman aged 40 to 50 in good health. The CDR3 protein is CASSWIYGGRAFSYEQYF. In nucleotides, the CDR3 is TGCGCCAGCAGCTGGATATACGGGGGACGGGCTTTCTCCTACGAGCAGTACTTC.